This is a list of T cell receptor beta chains from one sample in a study of CXCR3-negative and CXCR3-positive naive CD8 T cells. TCRdb re-called the 5' RACE reads and gives one entry per CDR3 protein, without DNA. The sample table sets out over 100,000 distinct CDR3 sequences. The sample comprised naive CXCR3- CD8+ T cells from blood. These receptors all come from a human donor in good health. Some clones in this sample may be carry-over from other donors' samples. Each CDR3 is given with its conserved first and last residue.

V	J	CDR3
TRBV28	TRBJ2-3	CASSFPSGSTDTQYF
TRBV7-6	TRBJ2-2	CASSPNLDRGELFF
TRBV20-1	TRBJ2-7	CSARVETGLYEQYF
TRBV12-3/TRBV12-4	TRBJ1-5	CASSLDSDNQPQHF
TRBV9	TRBJ2-2	CASSVAGGANTGELFF
TRBV25-1	TRBJ2-5	CASRKQGGETQYF
TRBV12-3/TRBV12-4	TRBJ2-5	CASVGEGGETQYF
TRBV4-2	TRBJ2-7	CASSQDGPGEQYF
TRBV21-1	TRBJ1-2	CASSTRGAGYTF
TRBV7-6	TRBJ2-7	CASSSYRAGEQYF
TRBV12-3/TRBV12-4	TRBJ2-2	CASSPSNTGELFF
TRBV5-1	TRBJ2-7	CASSPTSWVEQYF
TRBV20-1	TRBJ2-7	CSARGPVSYEQYF
TRBV12-3/TRBV12-4	TRBJ2-7	CASSPRGPTSYEQYF
TRBV7-9	TRBJ2-1	CASIFSGGANNEQFF
TRBV20-1	TRBJ2-1	CSARAPQGYNEQFF
TRBV12-3/TRBV12-4	TRBJ2-7	CASSPRLAAYEQYF
TRBV7-8	TRBJ2-2	CATSTGVTGELFF
TRBV7-2	TRBJ2-3	CASSPRWAGDTDTQYF
TRBV28	TRBJ2-7	CASRQSYEQYF
TRBV7-8	TRBJ2-1	CASSGRDRSSYNEQFF
TRBV5-1	TRBJ2-1	CASSLWLAGGPGNEQFF
TRBV12-3/TRBV12-4	TRBJ2-3	CASSGDTEGQGGTDTQYF
TRBV30	TRBJ2-1	CAWSYFTTSYNEQFF
TRBV9	TRBJ2-1	CASSVEMGQGANEQFF
TRBV29-1	TRBJ2-1	CSVEALDGQFF